What follows are 31 T cell receptor beta chains derived from one specimen sequenced in a study of blood T cells in healthy people across ages. The use of a sample-barcoded 5' primer and a J-beta primer mix characterized a second PCR of about 7 to 12 cycles. From the 5' RACE reads, TCRdb called clonotypes with MiXCR, one entry per CDR3 protein. The data hold about 1,600,000 distinct CDR3 sequences, with about 43% observed a single time. The specimen sequenced was blood. Receptors were obtained from a woman aged 18-29 years in good health.

The chain is built from TRBV7-2 and TRBJ2-7; D is perhaps TRBD2 (5 bases). The V and J ends lost 5 bases and 4 bases respectively, with 12 bases between them. The CDR3 covers 13 residues. Germline V CDR1 and CDR2: SGHTA, FQGNSA. As DNA, the CDR3 is TGTGCCAGCAGCACTAGGTCTAGTTACGAGCAGTACTTC. Protein sequence: CASSTRSSYEQYF.

This clonotype turned up a few times. This chain's CDR3 is CASTAGILAGGANEQYF. The CDR3, as DNA: TGCGCCAGCACCGCGGGGATCTTAGCGGGGGGCGCGAACGAGCAGTACTTC. This chain uses TRBV5-1 with TRBJ2-7, with 10 nucleotides matching TRBD2. V lost 6 bases and J lost 5; bases outside the gene matches: 17. The CDR3 is 17 amino acids. Germline CDR1 is SGHRS and CDR2 is YFSETQ.

This chain uses TRBV27 with TRBJ2-7; TRBD2 might be the D (5 bases). The CDR3 loop spans 13 amino acids. The V gene's germline CDR1 is MNHEY and CDR2 SMNVEV (reference sequence). V shed 6 bases and J shed 3 bases, with 12 bases lying between them. This CDR3 reads CASRPRTSYEQYF. The DNA for the CDR3 is TGTGCCAGCAGACCCCGAACTAGCTACGAGCAGTACTTC.

CDR3 coding DNA: TGTGCCAGCAGCCCCGGGACAGGAATGGGCTACACCTTC. Translated: CASSPGTGMGYTF. The rearrangement joins TRBV7-2 to TRBJ1-2, with 8 bases lining up with TRBD1. Germline V gene data show CDR1 as SGHTA and CDR2 as FQGNSA. CDR3 length: 13 amino acids. V dropped 5 bases and J dropped 8; count of bases not matched to a gene: 7.

The V call is TRBV7-8, the J call TRBJ2-1; 8 nucleotides align to TRBD1. The CDR3 covers 16 residues. Trimming took 4 bases from V and 0 from J; bases not matched to a gene: 5. The germline CDR1 and CDR2 sequences are SGHVS and FQNEAQ. The CDR3 here is CASSWRDRSSYNEQFF. CDR3 in DNA: TGTGCCAGCAGCTGGCGGGACAGGAGCTCCTACAATGAGCAGTTCTTC. Full variable domain (outside the CDR3, taken from reference TRBV7-8 and TRBJ2-1): GAGVSQSPRYKVAKRGQDVALRCDPISGHVSLFWYQQALGQGPEFLTYFQNEAQLDKSGLPSDRFFAERPEGSVSTLKIQRTQQEDSAVYLCASSWRDRSSYNEQFFGPGTRLTVL.

This clonotype was seen more than once but under ten times. The chain uses TRBV11-2 and TRBJ2-7; 10 nucleotides match TRBD2. Per germline, CDR1 SGHAT and CDR2 FQNNGV. The CDR3 has 16 amino acids. V lost 1 base to trimming and J lost 4 bases; unmatched junction nucleotides: 7. CDR3 in amino acids: CASSLVSSGSIYEQYF. CDR3 DNA: TGTGCCAGCAGCTTAGTCTCTAGCGGGAGTATTTACGAGCAGTACTTC.

With respect to this clonotype: The junction differs from germline at one of its ends, possibly a read error. The rearrangement uses TRBV2 and TRBJ1-4; D is uncertain. The CDR3 runs 15 residues. The V gene's germline CDR1 is SNHLY and CDR2 FYNNEI. CDR3 loop: CASRSGRLGEENLFF. The CDR3 nucleotides read TGTGCCAGCAGATCTGGACGGTTAGGCGAAGAAAACCTGTTTTTT.

The chain recombines TRBV24-1 with TRBJ1-2, with TRBD1 as a possible D gene (6 bases). In germline, CDR1 is KGHDR, CDR2 SFDVKD. Trimming shortened V by 3 bases and J by 4 bases, and 11 bases separated the two germline ends. The length of the CDR3 is 14 residues. The CDR3 is CATSDGQRGYGYTF. As DNA, the CDR3 is TGTGCCACCAGTGATGGACAGAGAGGCTATGGCTACACCTTC.

Note on this clonotype: This CDR3 is missing its conserved last phenylalanine or tryptophan, likely due to a read error. This chain uses TRBV27 with TRBJ2-1; 10 positions match TRBD2. The V gene's germline CDR1 is MNHEY and CDR2 SMNVEV (reference sequence). J lost 9 bases, V lost 7 bases, and 9 bases had no gene match. The CDR3 has 14 amino acids. CDR3 region: CASTQAGGPIEQFL. The CDR3 DNA sequence: TGTGCCAGCACCCAAGCGGGAGGGCCCATTGAGCAGTTCCTC.

This clonotype appeared a few times. This chain links TRBV27 with TRBJ2-7; TRBD1 agrees at 7 bases. Germline CDR1 is MNHEY and CDR2 is SMNVEV (reference sequence). V shed 5 bases, J shed 0 bases, and the junction held 4 bases outside the gene matches. The CDR3 spans 14 residues. Here the CDR3 reads CASSGTANSYEQYF. In nucleotides, the CDR3 is TGTGCCAGCAGTGGGACAGCCAACTCCTACGAGCAGTACTTC.

The chain is built from TRBV28 and TRBJ1-2; 7 bases are a match to TRBD1. The CDR3 has 15 residues. Unmatched junction bases numbered 11, after V lost 6 bases and J lost 4 bases. Germline V CDR1 and CDR2: MDHEN, SYDVKM. The CDR3 DNA reads TGTGCCAGCAGCCCTCAGGAAGGGGGCAGCTATGGCTACACCTTC. It is translated as CASSPQEGGSYGYTF.

This clonotype was seen a handful of times. This chain connects TRBV27 to TRBJ2-7; 7 positions agree with TRBD2. Trimming removed 2 bases from V and 1 base from J; junction bases left unmatched: 11. The germline V gene has CDR1 MNHEY and CDR2 SMNVEV (reference sequence). The CDR3 consists of 17 residues. This CDR3 is CASSLASGRGLSYEQYF. CDR3 sequence (DNA): TGTGCCAGCAGTTTAGCCTCGGGGAGGGGCCTATCCTACGAGCAGTACTTC.

This chain connects TRBV7-9 to TRBJ2-7; TRBD1 is a possible D gene (5 bases). The CDR3 has 15 residues. V was cut by 5 bases and J by 3 bases, with 17 bases left in between. Germline V lookup: CDR1 SEHNR, CDR2 FQNEAQ (reference sequence). The CDR3 loop reads CASSMRQGPGYEQYF. CDR3 bases: TGTGCCAGCAGCATGCGCCAGGGTCCGGGCTACGAGCAGTACTTC.

The chain carries TRBV5-1 and TRBJ2-7, with 7 positions matching TRBD1. V lost 3 bases to trimming and J lost 0 bases; unmatched junction nucleotides: 6. Looked up from germline, CDR1 is SGHRS and CDR2 is YFSETQ. The CDR3 covers 15 residues. Here the CDR3 DNA reads TGCGCCAGCAGCTCCTGGGACAGAGACTCCTACGAGCAGTACTTC. As protein: CASSSWDRDSYEQYF.

V is TRBV18 and J is TRBJ2-7; D is perhaps TRBD2 (5 bases). Germline V gene lookup returns CDR1 KGHSH and CDR2 LQKENI. There are 16 residues in the CDR3. V was pared by 3 bases and J by 0 bases, with 15 bases between. The CDR3 DNA reads as TGTGCCAGCTCACCGAGTGGCGGGTTGAGCTCCTACGAGCAGTACTTC. This encodes CASSPSGGLSSYEQYF. Looking up the rest from reference TRBV18 and TRBJ2-7 gives the full variable domain: NAGVMQNPRHLVRRRGQEARLRCSPMKGHSHVYWYRQLPEEGLKFMVYLQKENIIDESGMPKERFSAEFPKEGPSILRIQQVVRGDSAAYFCASSPSGGLSSYEQYFGPGTRLTVT.

V gene TRBV4-1 combines with J gene TRBJ2-3; 9 bases map to TRBD2. The CDR3 extends over 17 amino acids. V was clipped by 0 bases and J by 5 bases; unmatched bases: 9. Germline CDR1 is MGHRA and CDR2 is YSYEKL. CDR3 in DNA: TGCGCCAGCAGCCAAGATTTTAGCGGGAGAGGGTTAGATACGCAGTATTTT. Translating gives CASSQDFSGRGLDTQYF.

This clonotype was recorded many times. In DNA, the CDR3 is TGTGCCAGCAGCCAAGAACTGATAGACCGACGCGAGCAGTACTTC. Its translation: CASSQELIDRREQYF. This rearrangement joins TRBV4-2 to TRBJ2-7; D unclear. This CDR3 region has 15 residues. With 0 bases removed from V and 6 bases from J, the gap between germline ends came to 15 bases. Germline V gene lookup returns CDR1 LGHNA and CDR2 YNFKEQ.

This chain uses TRBV5-1 with TRBJ2-2; 10 nucleotides align to TRBD2. V trimming: 0 bases; J trimming: 7 bases; junction bases outside the gene matches: 6. The V gene's germline CDR1 is SGHRS and CDR2 YFSETQ. The CDR3 consists of 16 residues. DNA of the CDR3: TGCGCCAGCAGCTTGGCCCTAGCGGGAGTCGGCGGGGAGCTGTTTTTT. It translates to CASSLALAGVGGELFF.

The chain recombines TRBV2 with TRBJ1-1; weak D call: TRBD1 (6 bases). The CDR3 is made up of 15 amino acids. In germline, CDR1 is SNHLY, CDR2 FYNNEI. Trimming stripped 3 bases from V and 1 base from J, with 12 bases between. The CDR3 region is CASSDLVRGNTEAFF. In nucleotides, the CDR3 is TGTGCCAGCAGTGATCTGGTCAGGGGGAACACTGAAGCTTTCTTT.

The chain combines TRBV12-3 or TRBV12-4 with TRBJ2-1; D gene uncertain. Gene TRBJ2-7 matches the end of the DNA better, so the J call may be wrong. The CDR3 has 12 amino acids. The CDR3 DNA is TGTGCCAGCAGGCTAGAAATCAATGAGCAGTACTTC. Its protein is CASRLEINEQYF.

This clonotype was counted only a few times. This chain links TRBV6-2 or TRBV6-3 with TRBJ2-4; 14 bases fit TRBD2. Per the germline V gene, CDR1 is MNHEY and CDR2 is SVGEGT. J was trimmed by 13 bases and V by 7 bases; bases with no gene match: 6. There are 13 residues in the CDR3. CDR3 nucleotide sequence: TGTGCCAGCATCGCGGGACTAGCGGGGGAGCAGTACTTC. This sequence encodes CASIAGLAGEQYF.

This clonotype turned up a few times. The rearrangement joins TRBV5-1 to TRBJ2-1; D perhaps matches TRBD2 (5 bases). V gave up 4 bases and J gave up 5 bases, with 13 bases separating them. This CDR3 has 14 residues. Germline CDR1 and CDR2: SGHRS and YFSETQ. CDR3 sequence: CASSLGLIDNEQFF. CDR3 nucleotide sequence: TGCGCCAGCAGCCTAGGACTGATTGACAATGAGCAGTTCTTC.

CDR3 coding DNA: TGTGCCAGCAGTTACAGCCCGAGCTCCTATAATTCACCCCTCCACTTT. Translated, it gives CASSYSPSSYNSPLHF. This chain uses TRBV27 with TRBJ1-6; no firm D call. CDR1 and CDR2 (germline): MNHEY, SMNVEV (reference sequence). Deletions cut 4 bases from V and 0 bases from J, with 10 bases between. The CDR3 length is 16 residues.

This clonotype occurred a few times. The chain combines TRBV20-1 with TRBJ1-1; tentatively, D is TRBD1 (6 bases). Trimming cost V 4 bases and J 0 bases, with 9 bases left between them. The CDR3 contains 13 residues. The germline CDR1 and CDR2 sequences are DFQATT and SNEGSKA (reference sequence). In nucleotides, the CDR3 is TGCAGTGCTACAGGACAGATGAACACTGAAGCTTTCTTT. Translating gives CSATGQMNTEAFF.

The table lists this clonotype with a count of one. The J gene is TRBJ1-2, the V gene TRBV20-1; weak D call: TRBD1 (6 bases). Trimming pared 0 bases from V and 4 bases from J, leaving 15 bases between. This CDR3 is 15 amino acids long. Germline CDR1 is DFQATT and CDR2 is SNEGSKA (reference sequence). The CDR3 region is CSARDRVAGAYGYTF. CDR3 in DNA: TGCAGTGCTAGAGATAGGGTAGCGGGGGCCTATGGCTACACCTTC.

The chain employs TRBV4-2 and TRBJ2-3; 9 bases are shared with TRBD2. This CDR3 is 16 amino acids long. The germline gives CDR1 LGHNA, CDR2 YNFKEQ. V lost 1 base to trimming and J lost 1 base; unmatched junction nucleotides: 3. CDR3: CASSQVSSGGTDTQYF. The CDR3 nucleotides read TGTGCCAGCAGCCAAGTCTCTAGCGGGGGCACAGATACGCAGTATTTT.

The chain combines TRBV10-3 with TRBJ2-7; TRBD1 agrees at 7 bases. The germline CDR1 and CDR2 sequences are ENHRY and SYGVKD. V lost 3 bases and J lost 2; bases outside the gene matches: 7. CDR3 length equals 15 residues. CDR3 DNA sequence: TGTGCCATCAGTGAAAGGACAGGCGGGCCCTACGAGCAGTACTTC. This sequence encodes CAISERTGGPYEQYF.

The V gene is TRBV5-1, the J gene TRBJ2-1; D might be TRBD1 (6 bases). CDR3 length: 16 amino acids. Trimming took 6 bases from V and 3 from J, leaving 19 bases between them. Germline V gene lookup returns CDR1 SGHRS and CDR2 YFSETQ. CDR3 sequence (DNA): TGCGCCAGCAAGCGGTCGACAGGTTCGGACTACAATGAGCAGTTCTTC. Amino acids: CASKRSTGSDYNEQFF.

This clonotype was picked up a small number of times. The chain is built from TRBV4-1 and TRBJ2-3; 7 bases agree with TRBD1. V was pared by 3 bases and J by 0 bases, with 6 bases of the junction left unmatched. Germline loops: CDR1 MGHRA, CDR2 YSYEKL. The CDR3 spans 16 residues. The CDR3 is CASSHSGTDSTDTQYF. Written as DNA, the CDR3 is TGCGCCAGCAGCCACTCCGGGACAGATAGCACAGATACGCAGTATTTT.

This clonotype showed up just a few times. CDR3 loop: CASSQDRVGTDTQYF. The CDR3 nucleotides read TGTGCCAGCAGCCAAGATAGGGTGGGCACAGATACGCAGTATTTT. This sequence joins TRBV14 and TRBJ2-3; no firm D call. Germline V CDR1 and CDR2: SGHDN, FVKESK. There are 15 residues in the CDR3. The V end was cut by 0 bases, the J end by 1 base, with 8 bases between.

CDR3 loop: CASNPGGANTGELFF. CDR3 bases: TGTGCCAGCAACCCGGGTGGGGCGAACACCGGGGAGCTGTTTTTT. This chain joins TRBV5-6 and TRBJ2-2; D is unresolved. The V end was cut by 6 bases, the J end by 0 bases, with 12 bases between. Germline V gives CDR1 SGHDT, CDR2 YYEEEE. This CDR3 region has 15 residues.